A single sample is the source of the 20 T cell receptor beta chains below, sequenced in a study of control samples from healthy donors and cancer patients. Method: immunoSEQ multiplex PCR; TCRdb's copy keeps in-frame clones and lacks some. The sample contains about 55,000 clones, over 75% of which appear only once. Sequenced input: blood. These receptors came from a man aged 50 or older in good health.

The rearrangement joins TRBV19 to TRBJ2-5, with a weak D call TRBD2 (6 bases). Between the trimmed V and J ends, which lost 5 bases and 1 base, there was a span of 20 bases. Germline-derived CDR1 and CDR2 are LNHDA and SQIVND (reference sequence). The CDR3 consists of 17 residues. As DNA, the CDR3 is TGTGCCAGTAGTTTTTCGGGACCGAGGCGGGGCCAAGAGACCCAGTACTTC. Translating gives CASSFSGPRRGQETQYF.

V usage is TRBV7-9 and J usage is TRBJ2-5; D unresolved. The germline V gene encodes CDR1 SEHNR and CDR2 FQNEAQ (reference sequence). The V end was cut by 5 bases, the J end by 2 bases, with 15 bases between. The CDR3 is 15 residues long. The CDR3 DNA reads as TGTGCCAGCAGCCTGATTTTGGCGTCTCAAGAGACCCAGTACTTC. Amino acids: CASSLILASQETQYF. The complete variable domain, with remaining parts taken from reference TRBV7-9 and TRBJ2-5, reads DTGVSQNPRHKITKRGQNVTFRCDPISEHNRLYWYRQTLGQGPEFLTYFQNEAQLEKSRLLSDRFSAERPKGSFSTLEIQRTEQGDSAMYLCASSLILASQETQYFGPGTRLLVL.

The V and J genes are TRBV18 and TRBJ2-1, with a weak D call TRBD1 (6 bases). The V gene lost 6 bases and the J gene lost 5 bases, with 14 bases spanning the gap. The germline V gene encodes CDR1 KGHSH and CDR2 LQKENI. CDR3 length equals 14 residues. For the CDR3, the DNA is TGTGCCAGCTCTCTTGACAGGAGCAACAATGAGCAGTTCTTC. Amino acid sequence: CASSLDRSNNEQFF. The whole variable domain, remainder taken from reference TRBV18 and TRBJ2-1, is NAGVMQNPRHLVRRRGQEARLRCSPMKGHSHVYWYRQLPEEGLKFMVYLQKENIIDESGMPKERFSAEFPKEGPSILRIQQVVRGDSAAYFCASSLDRSNNEQFFGPGTRLTVL.

The V call is TRBV2, the J call TRBJ2-5; D is unclear. Germline values: CDR1 SNHLY, CDR2 FYNNEI. The CDR3 length is 14 residues. Trimming stripped 10 bases from V and 1 base from J, with 16 bases between. The CDR3 spells CAIRPIGSQETQYF. CDR3 nucleotides: TGTGCCATCAGGCCTATAGGGTCCCAAGAGACCCAGTACTTC.

The chain joins TRBV4-3 to TRBJ1-3; D unclear. This CDR3 comprises 14 residues. Germline lookup yields CDR1 LGHNA and CDR2 YSLEER. Trimming removed 2 bases at V and 0 bases at J, with 5 bases between. The CDR3 reads CASSQTSSGNTIYF. As DNA, the CDR3 is TGCGCCAGCAGCCAAACTAGCTCTGGAAACACCATATATTTT.

The DNA for the CDR3 is TGTGCCAGCAGTCCTAGCGGGGTTTCTAGCACAGATACGCAGTATTTT. Translation gives CASSPSGVSSTDTQYF. The chain links TRBV7-9 to TRBJ2-3, with TRBD2 matching over 9 bases. The CDR3 consists of 16 residues. Trimming removed 6 bases from V and 0 bases from J; junction bases left unmatched: 7. Germline lookup yields CDR1 SEHNR and CDR2 FQNEAQ (reference sequence).

The genes are TRBV19 and TRBJ1-4; TRBD1 agrees at 7 bases. There are 16 residues in the CDR3. V lost 10 bases and J lost 8; bases outside the gene matches: 19. CDR1 is LNHDA, CDR2 SQIVND, per germline (reference sequence). CDR3 sequence (DNA): TGTGCCACCTCAGACAGGGAACCGCTTCAGGCGGAAAAACTGTTTTTT. The encoded protein is CATSDREPLQAEKLFF.

Written as DNA, the CDR3 is TGTGCCAGCAGTTTATTCGGACTAGCGGAGAACAATGAGCAGTTCTTC. Protein product: CASSLFGLAENNEQFF. The rearrangement uses TRBV28 and TRBJ2-1; 10 nucleotides align to TRBD2. Germline V gene data show CDR1 as MDHEN and CDR2 as SYDVKM. Germline trimming cut 1 base from V and 5 bases from J; bases unmatched to any gene: 5. The CDR3 runs 16 residues.

This clone is a singleton in its sample. The V and J genes are TRBV28 and TRBJ2-1, with 11 bases fitting TRBD2. Germline CDR1 MDHEN, CDR2 SYDVKM. J lost 5 bases, V lost 6 bases, and 12 bases had no gene match. This CDR3 is built from 17 residues. Here the CDR3 reads CASSSPWGLAAHNEQFF. CDR3 in DNA: TGTGCCAGCAGCTCACCCTGGGGACTAGCGGCACACAATGAGCAGTTCTTC.

This clone occurred a few times. This chain joins TRBV9 and TRBJ1-6; weak D call: TRBD1 (6 bases). Germline values: CDR1 SGDLS, CDR2 YYNGEE. Trimming pared 0 bases from V and 9 bases from J, leaving 13 bases between. This CDR3 comprises 15 residues. The chain's CDR3 is CASSVDPGAVSPLHF. The CDR3 DNA sequence: TGTGCCAGCAGCGTAGACCCGGGGGCCGTTTCACCCCTCCACTTT.

V gene TRBV24-1 combines with J gene TRBJ2-3; D is possibly TRBD2 (6 bases). The CDR3 spans 14 residues. Between the trimmed V and J ends, which lost 4 bases and 1 base, there was a span of 8 bases. In germline, CDR1 is KGHDR, CDR2 SFDVKD. The CDR3, as DNA: TGTGCCACCAGTGACTCGGGGGGCACAGATACGCAGTATTTT. Translated: CATSDSGGTDTQYF.

This rearrangement joins TRBV3-1 (or the pseudogene TRBV3-2) to TRBJ2-2; TRBD1 matches 10 bases. The V segment lost 4 bases and the J segment 4 bases; nucleotides outside the gene matches: 6. The CDR3 has 16 residues. Per germline, CDR1 LGHDT and CDR2 YNNKEL (reference sequence). CDR3 residues: CASSRGTGESTGELFF. CDR3 DNA sequence: TGTGCCAGCAGCCGAGGGACAGGGGAATCCACCGGGGAGCTGTTTTTT.

The CDR3 is CATSSVGATNEKLFF. The DNA for the CDR3 is TGTGCCACCAGCAGCGTGGGAGCAACTAATGAAAAACTGTTTTTT. This chain links TRBV15 with TRBJ1-4; no clear D. V was pared by 3 bases and J by 0 bases, with 8 bases between. Germline values: CDR1 LNHNV, CDR2 YYDKDF (reference sequence). CDR3 length: 15 residues.

J is TRBJ2-2 and V is TRBV5-6, with D possibly matching TRBD1 (6 bases). Germline V gene lookup returns CDR1 SGHDT and CDR2 YYEEEE. V gave up 1 base and J gave up 5 bases, with 6 bases separating them. There are 13 residues in the CDR3. For the CDR3, the DNA is TGTGCCAGCAGCTTGACAGGGACCGGGGAGCTGTTTTTT. Encoded protein: CASSLTGTGELFF. Filled out from reference TRBV5-6 and TRBJ2-2, the complete variable domain reads DAGVTQSPTHLIKTRGQQVTLRCSPKSGHDTVSWYQQALGQGPQFIFQYYEEEERQRGNFPDRFSGHQFPNYSSELNVNALLLGDSALYLCASSLTGTGELFFGEGSRLTVL.

This clone was seen only once. The chain links TRBV11-3 to TRBJ2-1; the match to TRBD2 covers 14 bases. The germline CDR1 and CDR2 sequences are SGHNT and YENEEA. This CDR3 contains 19 residues. V was pared by 3 bases and J by 3 bases, with 10 bases of the junction left unmatched. The CDR3 region is CASSFFSGTSGRVYNEQFF. CDR3 DNA sequence: TGTGCCAGCAGCTTCTTCTCCGGGACTAGCGGGAGAGTCTACAATGAGCAGTTCTTC.

In the case of this clone: The sample contains more than one DNA sequence encoding this CDR3. The CDR3 spells CASSLARGLNQPQHF. The CDR3 DNA sequence: TGTGCCAGCAGCTTAGCGAGGGGCCTCAATCAGCCCCAGCATTTT. The rearrangement links TRBV7-2 to TRBJ1-5; weak D call: TRBD1 (5 bases). Trimming removed 0 bases from V and 3 bases from J, with 9 bases in between. This CDR3 has 15 residues. Germline-derived CDR1 and CDR2 are SGHTA and FQGNSA.

The V gene is TRBV25-1, the J gene TRBJ1-5; perhaps TRBD1 as D (6 bases). The V gene's germline CDR1 is MGHDK and CDR2 SYGVNS. V lost 4 bases and J lost 4, with 8 bases in between. The CDR3 has 13 residues. The CDR3 protein is CASSGTGNQPQHF. CDR3 DNA: TGTGCCAGCAGTGGAACAGGGAATCAGCCCCAGCATTTT.

This chain joins TRBV19 and TRBJ2-5; D is unresolved. The CDR3 is 14 residues long. Germline-derived CDR1 and CDR2 are LNHDA and SQIVND (reference sequence). Trimming removed 8 bases from V and 2 bases from J, with 15 bases in between. CDR3 DNA sequence: TGTGCCAGTCGCGAAATAGGTGGGCAAGAGACCCAGTACTTC. It encodes CASREIGGQETQYF.

This chain uses TRBV14 with TRBJ1-1; possible D gene TRBD1, 5 bases. Trimming removed 0 bases at V and 1 base at J, with 15 bases between. The CDR3 totals 17 residues. The germline CDR1 and CDR2 sequences are SGHDN and FVKESK. In DNA form, the CDR3 reads TGTGCCAGCAGCCAAGAATGGCCCAACAGGAGGAACACTGAAGCTTTCTTT. It translates to CASSQEWPNRRNTEAFF.

The chain is built from TRBV7-9 and TRBJ1-1; 9 bases map to TRBD1. This CDR3 is 18 amino acids long. V lost 7 bases to trimming and J lost 1 base; unmatched junction nucleotides: 16. Germline assignment: CDR1 SEHNR and CDR2 FQNEAQ (reference sequence). The CDR3 DNA is TGTGCCAGCACGATATCGGGGGACAGGGTTGGAGGGAACACTGAAGCTTTCTTT. Residues: CASTISGDRVGGNTEAFF.